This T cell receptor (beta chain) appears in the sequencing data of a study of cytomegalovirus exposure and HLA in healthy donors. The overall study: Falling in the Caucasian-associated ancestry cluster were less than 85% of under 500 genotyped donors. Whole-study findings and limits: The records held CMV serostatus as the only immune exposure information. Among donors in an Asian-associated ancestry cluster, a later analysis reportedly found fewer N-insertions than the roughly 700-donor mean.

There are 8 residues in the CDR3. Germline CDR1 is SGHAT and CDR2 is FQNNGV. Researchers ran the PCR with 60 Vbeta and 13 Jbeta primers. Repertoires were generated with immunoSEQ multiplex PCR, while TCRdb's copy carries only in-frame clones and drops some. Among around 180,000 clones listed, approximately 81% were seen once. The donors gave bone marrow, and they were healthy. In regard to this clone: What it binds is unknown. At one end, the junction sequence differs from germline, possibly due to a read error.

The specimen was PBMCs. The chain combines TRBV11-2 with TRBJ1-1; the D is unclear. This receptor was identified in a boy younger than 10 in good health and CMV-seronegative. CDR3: CASSSRDF. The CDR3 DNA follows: TGTGCCAGCAGCTCCCGCGACTTT.